These 31 T cell receptor beta chains share one sample of origin, sequenced in a study of T cell clonality in common variable immunodeficiency. Only in-frame clones appear in the TCRdb table, and some are missing; sequencing was by immunoSEQ multiplex PCR. This record lists about 35,000 clones, none seen once only, and the top ten clones contain 6% to 6.5%. Their target antigens are unknown. Study conclusions and caveats: In common variable immunodeficiency, TCR beta chains reportedly carried fewer deletions and N-nucleotide insertions.

The sequenced sample consisted of peripheral blood mononuclear cells. These receptors were obtained from a human donor with common variable immunodeficiency.

Comment on this clone: With the read ending 3 residues before the CDR3 end, the germline J gene is used to fill in that end. The V call is TRBV7-2, the J call TRBJ2-5; 11 bases map to TRBD2. There are 15 residues in the CDR3. J lost 5 bases, V lost 1 base, and 3 bases had no gene match. CDR1 SGHTA and CDR2 FQGNSA come from the germline V gene. Incomplete CDR3 DNA: TGTGCCAGCAGCTTAGGACTAGCGGGGCGGGAGACC. Amino acids: CASSLGLAGRET. Given in full, the CDR3 is CASSLGLAGRETQYF.

CDR3 sequence: CASSPKGHILATNEKLFF. The part of the CDR3 DNA that was read is TGTGCCAGCTCACCGAAAGGGCACATACTTGCAACTAATGAAAAA. The chain combines TRBV18 with TRBJ1-4; D uncertain. The DNA ends 3 residues before the CDR3 does, and the rest of the CDR3 is filled in from the germline J gene. CDR1 is KGHSH, CDR2 LQKENI, per germline. Trimming took 3 bases from V and 0 from J, leaving 17 bases between them. The CDR3 covers 18 residues. The whole variable domain, remainder taken from reference TRBV18 and TRBJ1-4, is NAGVMQNPRHLVRRRGQEARLRCSPMKGHSHVYWYRQLPEEGLKFMVYLQKENIIDESGMPKERFSAEFPKEGPSILRIQQVVRGDSAAYFCASSPKGHILATNEKLFFGSGTQLSVL.

This clone was seen many times. Coverage ceases 3 residues before the CDR3 finishes, and the germline J gene fills in the end. V is TRBV29-1 and J is TRBJ2-1; D unclear. The germline V and J ends were trimmed by 4 bases and 5 bases, with 12 bases remaining between them. The CDR3 consists of 13 residues. Germline CDR1 and CDR2: SQVTM and ANQGSEA. CDR3 DNA (partial): TGCAGCGTTGGGCAGGTCATGGACAATGAG. The encoded protein is CSVGQVMDNE. The whole CDR3 sequence reads CSVGQVMDNEQFF.

Concerning this clone itself: The read gets to within 3 residues of the CDR3 end, and the germline J gene fills in the rest. The chain is built from TRBV20-1 and TRBJ2-5; 7 nucleotides agree with TRBD1. The CDR3 loop spans 11 amino acids. In germline, CDR1 is DFQATT, CDR2 SNEGSKA (reference sequence). Trimming cost V 6 bases and J 5 bases; bases outside gene matches: 3. The CDR3 sequence is CSADRKETQYF. CDR3 DNA (partial): TGCAGTGCGGACAGGAAGGAGACC.

Worth noting for this clone: From the germline J gene comes the end of the CDR3, since the read stops 3 residues before it. The genes are TRBV30 and TRBJ2-7, with D uncertain. The CDR3 consists of 11 residues. Germline CDR1 reads GTSNPN; CDR2 reads SVGIG (reference sequence). Trimming pared 2 bases from V and 3 bases from J, leaving 5 bases between. The sequenced part of the CDR3 DNA is TGTGCCTGGAGTACGGGCTACGAG. It is translated as CAWSTGYE. The entire CDR3 reads CAWSTGYEQYF. The entire variable domain, with the rest obtained from reference TRBV30 and TRBJ2-7, is as follows: SQTIHQWPATLVQPVGSPLSLECTVEGTSNPNLYWYRQAAGRGLQLLFYSVGIGQISSEVPQNLSASRPQDRQFILSSKKLLLSDSGFYLCAWSTGYEQYFGPGTRLTVT.

Regarding this clone: The read gets to within 3 residues of the CDR3 end, and the germline J gene fills in the rest. This sequence joins TRBV2 and TRBJ1-4; maybe TRBD1 (6 bases). Germline lookup yields CDR1 SNHLY and CDR2 FYNNEI. V lost 5 bases and J 4 bases, leaving 11 bases between the germline ends. The CDR3 totals 14 residues. CDR3 sequence: CASSPRGFNEKLFF. The CDR3 bases that were read are TGTGCCAGCAGTCCCAGGGGCTTTAATGAAAAA. The entire variable domain, with the rest obtained from reference TRBV2 and TRBJ1-4, is as follows: EPEVTQTPSHQVTQMGQEVILRCVPISNHLYFYWYRQILGQKVEFLVSFYNNEISEKSEIFDDQFSVERPDGSNFTLKIRSTKLEDSAMYFCASSPRGFNEKLFFGSGTQLSVL.

This clone was detected many times. The read comes to an end 3 residues before the CDR3 does, leaving the germline J gene to fill in the end. The rearrangement uses TRBV18 and TRBJ2-3; D remains unclear. Germline V gene data show CDR1 as KGHSH and CDR2 as LQKENI. Deletions cut 3 bases from V and 6 bases from J, with 7 bases between. The CDR3 totals 12 residues. The CDR3 DNA, read in part, is TGTGCCAGCTCACCTTCCCGGGATACG. Translation: CASSPSRDT. The CDR3, in full, reads CASSPSRDTQYF.

Ten or more counts support this clone. The observed sequence ends 3 residues before the CDR3 terminus, with the missing tail filled in from the germline J gene. This chain links TRBV20-1 with TRBJ2-3; D uncertain. The V gene's germline CDR1 is DFQATT and CDR2 SNEGSKA (reference sequence). The CDR3 spans 13 residues. Trimming took off 6 bases at V and 8 bases at J, with 18 bases between the two ends. Here the CDR3 reads CSAEKVPRGTQYF. CDR3 bases read: TGCAGTGCAGAGAAGGTCCCCAGAGGTACG.

Regarding this clone: The read terminates 3 residues before the CDR3 end, so the remaining end is supplied by the germline J gene. V is TRBV30 and J is TRBJ2-7; 7 bases fit TRBD1. Germline CDR1 reads GTSNPN; CDR2 reads SVGIG (reference sequence). CDR3 length: 14 residues. The J segment lost 4 bases and the V segment lost 4 bases, leaving 10 bases of the junction unmatched. Partial CDR3 DNA: TGTGCCTGGACTCCCGGGACAGTCGATTACGAG. Encoded protein: CAWTPGTVDYE. The whole CDR3 region reads CAWTPGTVDYEQYF.

About this clone itself: The read ends 3 residues early relative to the CDR3; the germline J gene fills the gap. This sequence joins TRBV30 and TRBJ1-5; tentatively, D is TRBD1 (5 bases). This CDR3 comprises 20 residues. Germline CDR1 and CDR2: GTSNPN and SVGIG (reference sequence). The V and J ends lost 0 bases and 2 bases respectively, with 26 bases between them. CDR3 residues: CAWSVRSGGFGGVGNQPQHF. The CDR3 DNA, read in part, is TGTGCCTGGAGTGTACGGAGCGGGGGTTTTGGTGGTGTTGGCAATCAGCCC.

As regards this clone: Read data end 3 residues before the CDR3 end; the end is taken from the germline J gene. The chain carries TRBV18 and TRBJ1-6; 9 bases agree with TRBD1. The trim removed 3 bases at V and 8 bases at J, leaving 5 bases unmatched. The CDR3 has 15 residues. Germline CDR1 KGHSH, CDR2 LQKENI. The CDR3 reads CASSPSTGGDSPLHF. The CDR3 bases that were read are TGTGCCAGCTCACCTTCCACAGGGGGCGATTCACCC.

As for this clone: The sequenced fragment ends 3 residues before the CDR3 boundary, so the rest is inferred from the germline J gene. The chain is built from TRBV5-5 and TRBJ1-5; D is ambiguous. The V end was cut by 4 bases, the J end by 2 bases, with 7 bases between. The CDR3 extends over 13 amino acids. Germline values: CDR1 SGHKS, CDR2 YYEKEE (reference sequence). The sequenced part of the CDR3 DNA is TGTGCCAGCAGCACCCCGGGCAATCAGCCC. This encodes CASSTPGNQP. The whole CDR3 protein is CASSTPGNQPQHF.

This clone was detected ten times or more. The CDR3 loop reads CASSSAGTGVETQYF. CDR3 bases read: TGTGCCAGCAGCTCGGCCGGGACAGGGGTAGAGACC. The rearrangement uses TRBV7-3 and TRBJ2-5, with 10 bases that match TRBD1. Read coverage stops 3 residues before the CDR3 terminus; the germline J gene supplies the remainder. J lost 4 bases, V lost 4 bases, and 6 bases had no gene match. CDR1 SGHTA and CDR2 FQGTGA come from the germline V gene. The CDR3 is 15 residues long.

This clone was found many times. The CDR3 end is not reached by the read, which stops 3 residues before it; the germline J gene fills it in. The genes are TRBV5-4 and TRBJ2-7; a possible D gene is TRBD1 (5 bases). V was cut by 3 bases and J by 0 bases, with 10 bases left in between. Germline V gene sequence: CDR1 SGHNT, CDR2 YYREEE (reference sequence). The CDR3 has 14 amino acids. The CDR3 region is CASSSQGTSYEQYF. CDR3 bases read: TGTGCCAGCAGCTCTCAGGGCACCTCCTACGAG.

This clone has more than one count but fewer than ten. The CDR3 is cut off 3 residues early in the read; its end comes from the germline J gene. The chain combines TRBV18 with TRBJ1-2; 7 bases line up with TRBD1. This CDR3 spans 13 amino acids. Unmatched junction bases numbered 4, after V lost 6 bases and J lost 3 bases. The germline V gene encodes CDR1 KGHSH and CDR2 LQKENI. The covered CDR3 bases are TGTGCCAGCTCGACTGACAGGGACTATGGC. Translating gives CASSTDRDYG. The complete CDR3 reads CASSTDRDYGYTF.

This clone was recorded a few times. The observed sequence ends 3 residues before the CDR3 terminus, with the missing tail filled in from the germline J gene. The chain recombines TRBV7-2 with TRBJ1-2; 9 nucleotides align to TRBD1. V trimming: 5 bases; J trimming: 4 bases; junction bases outside the gene matches: 8. The germline gives CDR1 SGHTA, CDR2 FQGNSA. The length of the CDR3 is 15 residues. The covered CDR3 bases are TGTGCCAGCAGCCTCGGGACAGGGAAAGGCTATGGC. Protein product: CASSLGTGKGYG. The CDR3, in full, reads CASSLGTGKGYGYTF.

This clone showed up just a few times. The read gets to within 3 residues of the CDR3 end, and the germline J gene fills in the rest. V usage is TRBV2 and J usage is TRBJ2-7; 11 nucleotides match TRBD2. Trimming took 6 bases from V and 4 from J; bases not matched to a gene: 2. Germline V lookup: CDR1 SNHLY, CDR2 FYNNEI. The CDR3 consists of 13 residues. The DNA read from the CDR3 is TGTGCCAGCAGCGGGACTAGCGGATACGAG. Translated: CASSGTSGYE. The CDR3 in its entirety is CASSGTSGYEQYF.

This clone was seen more than once but under ten times. The read ends 3 residues early relative to the CDR3; the germline J gene fills the gap. The chain is built from TRBV5-1 and TRBJ1-1; 8 bases agree with TRBD1. J lost 1 base, V lost 3 bases, and 2 bases had no gene match. There are 14 residues in the CDR3. Germline V CDR1 and CDR2: SGHRS, YFSETQ. CDR3 amino acids: CASSSGQANTEAFF. The covered CDR3 bases are TGCGCCAGCAGCTCGGGACAGGCGAACACTGAA.

This clone was observed a few times. The read ends 3 residues before the CDR3 terminus; that terminus is restored from the germline J gene. This chain joins TRBV18 and TRBJ1-3; the D gene is possibly TRBD1 (5 bases). CDR3 length: 14 amino acids. The germline CDR1 and CDR2 sequences are KGHSH and LQKENI. The V and J ends lost 1 base and 2 bases respectively, with 6 bases between them. The CDR3 is CASSPQGTGNTIYF. The covered CDR3 bases are TGTGCCAGCTCACCACAGGGGACTGGAAACACC.

This clone was observed many times. The read gets to within 3 residues of the CDR3 end, and the germline J gene fills in the rest. The chain uses TRBV2 and TRBJ2-6; no clear D gene. Germline V gene data show CDR1 as SNHLY and CDR2 as FYNNEI. This CDR3 contains 15 residues. V lost 7 bases and J lost 0, with 10 bases in between. CDR3 DNA, as far as it was read: TGTGCCAGCACGAACAGAATCTCTGGGGCCAACGTC. Its protein product is CASTNRISGANV. The whole CDR3 reads CASTNRISGANVLTF.

This clone has a handful of counts. The read falls 3 residues short of the CDR3 end, and the missing part is taken from the germline J gene. The genes are TRBV7-3 and TRBJ2-1; TRBD1 aligns across 9 bases. After removal of 4 bases from V and 7 bases from J, the junction contained 8 bases not matched to a gene. From germline, CDR1 is SGHTA and CDR2 FQGTGA. This CDR3 has 15 amino acids. Partial CDR3 DNA: TGTGCCAGCAGCTCCGACAGGGGGACTTGGAATGAG. Its protein product is CASSSDRGTWNE. The entire CDR3 protein is CASSSDRGTWNEQFF.

This CDR3 reads CAWSVEDSPLHF. CDR3 DNA (partial): TGTGCCTGGAGTGTCGAGGATTCACCC. The chain carries TRBV30 and TRBJ1-6; D ambiguous. The read finishes 3 residues shy of the CDR3 end, and the germline J gene is used to complete it. Trimming removed 0 bases from V and 8 bases from J, with 5 bases in between. Germline V gives CDR1 GTSNPN, CDR2 SVGIG (reference sequence). This CDR3 is built from 12 residues. The whole variable domain, filled in from reference TRBV30 and TRBJ1-6, reads SQTIHQWPATLVQPVGSPLSLECTVEGTSNPNLYWYRQAAGRGLQLLFYSVGIGQISSEVPQNLSASRPQDRQFILSSKKLLLSDSGFYLCAWSVEDSPLHFGNGTRLTVT.

This clone was counted only a few times. The read halts 3 residues ahead of the CDR3 end, with the missing end drawn from the germline J gene. The chain recombines TRBV2 with TRBJ2-5; D possibly corresponds to TRBD1 (5 bases). Looked up from germline, CDR1 is SNHLY and CDR2 is FYNNEI. The CDR3 totals 11 residues. V was shortened by 10 bases and J by 4 bases, with 10 bases between the two germline ends. The CDR3 reads CATRTRETQYF. The part of the CDR3 DNA that was read is TGTGCCACCAGGACAAGAGAGACC.

In this sample, this clone turned up many times. The observed sequence ends 3 residues before the CDR3 terminus, with the missing tail filled in from the germline J gene. V and J are TRBV29-1 and TRBJ1-3; 7 bases are a match to TRBD1. Per germline, CDR1 SQVTM and CDR2 ANQGSEA. This CDR3 is 14 amino acids long. The V gene end was trimmed by 7 bases and the J gene end by 0 bases; junction bases not matched to a gene: 6. This CDR3 reads CSAKDRPSGNTIYF. Incomplete CDR3 DNA: TGCAGCGCAAAGGACAGGCCCTCTGGAAACACC.

This clone was observed at least ten times. Read sequence stops 3 residues before the CDR3 end, and the germline J gene provides the missing end. This chain links TRBV19 with TRBJ2-3, with D tentatively TRBD2 (7 bases). CDR3 length equals 13 residues. Per the germline V gene, CDR1 is LNHDA and CDR2 is SQIVND (reference sequence). The V end was cut by 9 bases, the J end by 6 bases, with 16 bases between. The CDR3 loop reads CARTIGGADTQYF. The sequenced part of the CDR3 DNA is TGTGCCAGGACGATAGGGGGGGCGGATACG.

This clone was picked up many times. The read ends 3 residues shy of where the CDR3 ends; the end is completed using the germline J gene. The chain recombines TRBV20-1 with TRBJ1-4; the match to TRBD1 covers 11 bases. The CDR3 spans 14 residues. Germline-derived CDR1 and CDR2 are DFQATT and SNEGSKA (reference sequence). Trimming at V came to 6 bases and at J to 8 bases, leaving 8 bases not matched to a gene. The CDR3 bases that were read are TGCAGTGCCTCTGGACAGGGGGCAAGAGAAAAA. Translated: CSASGQGAREK. The whole CDR3 sequence reads CSASGQGAREKLFF.

This clone has only a few counts. The CDR3 is cut off 3 residues early in the read; its end comes from the germline J gene. The chain combines TRBV6-2 or TRBV6-3 with TRBJ1-4, with 10 bases aligning to TRBD1. The CDR3 is 16 residues long. J was trimmed by 7 bases and V by 0 bases; bases with no gene match: 5. Germline V lookup: CDR1 MNHEY, CDR2 SVGEGT. CDR3: CASSYSRTGGSEKLFF. The CDR3 DNA, read in part, is TGTGCCAGCAGTTACTCCCGGACAGGGGGAAGTGAAAAA.

This clone was picked up many times. The read falls 3 residues short of the CDR3 end, and the missing part is taken from the germline J gene. The sample contains more than one DNA sequence encoding this CDR3. This chain connects TRBV30 to TRBJ2-7; D gene uncertain. CDR3 size: 12 residues. Germline lookup yields CDR1 GTSNPN and CDR2 SVGIG (reference sequence). V dropped 0 bases and J dropped 3 bases, with 6 bases sitting between them. The CDR3: CAWSVRGYEQYF. The DNA read from the CDR3 is TGTGCCTGGAGTGTACGCGGCTACGAG.

This clone was seen a few times. The sequence runs out 3 residues before the end of the CDR3; the remainder is reconstructed from the germline J gene. The same CDR3 is also encoded by other DNA sequences in this sample. J is TRBJ1-2 and V is TRBV2; D may be TRBD1 (6 bases). CDR3 length: 13 amino acids. Germline V gene data show CDR1 as SNHLY and CDR2 as FYNNEI. This CDR3 reads CASSETGSGGYTF. CDR3 DNA (partial): TGTGCCAGCAGTGAAACAGGGTCGGGAGGC.

Regarding this clone: The CDR3 end falls 3 residues outside the read, so it is completed with the germline J gene. This chain uses TRBV7-9 with TRBJ1-2; unclear D gene. The length of the CDR3 is 15 residues. V was cut by 5 bases and J by 7 bases, with 20 bases left in between. Germline V CDR1 and CDR2: SEHNR, FQNEAQ (reference sequence). The part of the CDR3 DNA that was read is TGTGCCAGCAGCAGAGACACTGCCTTTCGGAGTGGC. Translating gives CASSRDTAFRSG. The full CDR3 reads CASSRDTAFRSGYTF.

Comments on this clone: The read terminates 3 residues before the CDR3 end, so the remaining end is supplied by the germline J gene. The chain joins TRBV7-7 to TRBJ1-4, with D hard to call. The V end was cut by 5 bases, the J end by 5 bases, with 9 bases between. The germline V gene encodes CDR1 SSHAT and CDR2 FNYEAQ (reference sequence). This CDR3 is built from 13 residues. Partial CDR3 DNA: TGTGCCAGCAGCAAGCTCTTAAATGAAAAA. Translating gives CASSKLLNEK. The CDR3 in its entirety is CASSKLLNEKLFF.